This T cell receptor (beta chain) originates from a study of radiotherapy plus CTLA-4 blockade in lung cancer. Overall study context: Among all patients, roughly 17% showed objective responses, while approximately 30% had disease control. The study's findings and limits: Tumor-derived TCR clones expanded in blood after radiotherapy plus ipilimumab. Interferon-beta and early blood T cell clone dynamics reportedly predicted response best.

CTLA-4 blockade using ipilimumab, together with focal radiation, was received by patients with chemo-refractory metastatic non-small-cell lung cancer. There are 12 residues in the CDR3. Per germline, CDR1 MNHNY and CDR2 SVGAGI (reference sequence). Trimming removed 5 bases at V and 2 bases at J, with 3 bases between. Data came from immunoSEQ multiplex PCR; TCRdb stores just in-frame clones and leaves some out. The profile shows around 82,000 clones, under 85% of them singletons. In regard to this clone: Antigen unknown.

This chain links TRBV6-6 with TRBJ2-2; unclear D gene. This sequence was found in a human donor with non-small cell lung cancer who had stable disease on radiotherapy plus ipilimumab. Sequencing used peripheral blood, obtained from a patient treated with radiotherapy plus ipilimumab. The CDR3 region is CASSRNTGELFF. The DNA for the CDR3 is TGTGCCAGCAGTCGAAACACCGGGGAGCTGTTTTTT.